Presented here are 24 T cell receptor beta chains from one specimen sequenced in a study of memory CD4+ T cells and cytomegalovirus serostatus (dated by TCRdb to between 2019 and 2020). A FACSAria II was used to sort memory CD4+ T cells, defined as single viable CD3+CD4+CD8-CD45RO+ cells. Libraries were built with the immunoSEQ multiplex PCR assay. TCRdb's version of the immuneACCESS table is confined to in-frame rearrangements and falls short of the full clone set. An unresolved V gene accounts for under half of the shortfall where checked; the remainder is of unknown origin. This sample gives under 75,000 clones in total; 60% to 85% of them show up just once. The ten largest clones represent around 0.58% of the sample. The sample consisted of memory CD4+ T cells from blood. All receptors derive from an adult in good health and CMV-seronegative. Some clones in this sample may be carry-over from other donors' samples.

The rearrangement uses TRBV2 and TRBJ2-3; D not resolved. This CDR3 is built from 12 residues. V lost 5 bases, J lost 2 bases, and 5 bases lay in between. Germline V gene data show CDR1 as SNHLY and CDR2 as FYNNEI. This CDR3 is CASSSYTDTQYF. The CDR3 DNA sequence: TGTGCCAGCAGTTCCTACACAGATACGCAGTATTTT.

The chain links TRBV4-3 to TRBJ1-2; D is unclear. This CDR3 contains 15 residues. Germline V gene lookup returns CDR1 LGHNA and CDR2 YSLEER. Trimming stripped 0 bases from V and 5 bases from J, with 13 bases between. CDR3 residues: CASSQESGRSYGYTF. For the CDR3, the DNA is TGCGCCAGCAGCCAAGAAAGTGGGCGGTCGTATGGCTACACCTTC.

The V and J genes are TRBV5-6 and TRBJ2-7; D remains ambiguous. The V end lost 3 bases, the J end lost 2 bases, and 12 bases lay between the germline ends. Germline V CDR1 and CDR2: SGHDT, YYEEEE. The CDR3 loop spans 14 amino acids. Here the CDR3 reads CASSYRFSPYEQYF. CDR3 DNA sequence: TGTGCCAGCAGCTACCGATTCTCCCCCTACGAGCAGTACTTC.

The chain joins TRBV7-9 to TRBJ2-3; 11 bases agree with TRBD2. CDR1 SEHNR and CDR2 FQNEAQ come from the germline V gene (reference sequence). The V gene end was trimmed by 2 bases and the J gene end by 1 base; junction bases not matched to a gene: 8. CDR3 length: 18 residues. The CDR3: CASSLPWRLAGRTDTQYF. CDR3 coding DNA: TGTGCCAGCAGCTTACCTTGGCGACTAGCGGGGCGCACAGATACGCAGTATTTT.

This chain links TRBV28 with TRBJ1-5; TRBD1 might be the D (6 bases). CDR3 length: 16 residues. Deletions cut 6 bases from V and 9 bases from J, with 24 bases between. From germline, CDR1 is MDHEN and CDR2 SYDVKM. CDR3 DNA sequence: TGTGCCAGCAGAGCAAGGGGGGATAACGGTGTCGCGCCCCAGCATTTT. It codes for CASRARGDNGVAPQHF.

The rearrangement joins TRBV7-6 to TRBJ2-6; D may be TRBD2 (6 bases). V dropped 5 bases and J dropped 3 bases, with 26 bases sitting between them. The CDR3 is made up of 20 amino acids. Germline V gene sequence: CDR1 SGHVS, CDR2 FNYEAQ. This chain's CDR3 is CASSPGGAGSKRFGANVLTF. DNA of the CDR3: TGTGCCAGCAGCCCAGGAGGGGCAGGGAGCAAGAGGTTTGGGGCCAACGTCCTGACTTTC.

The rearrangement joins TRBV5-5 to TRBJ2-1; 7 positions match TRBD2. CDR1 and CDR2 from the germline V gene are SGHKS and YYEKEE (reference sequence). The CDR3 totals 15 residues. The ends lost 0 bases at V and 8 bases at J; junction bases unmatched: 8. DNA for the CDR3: TGTGCCAGCAGCTTGGTAGGGCGGGAGAAATATGAGCAGTTCTTC. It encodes CASSLVGREKYEQFF.

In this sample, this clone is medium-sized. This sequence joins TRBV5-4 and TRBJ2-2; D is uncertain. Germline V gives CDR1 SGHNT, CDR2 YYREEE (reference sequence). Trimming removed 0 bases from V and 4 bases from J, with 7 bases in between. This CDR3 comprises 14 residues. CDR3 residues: CASSLDSITGELFF. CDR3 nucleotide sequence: TGTGCCAGCAGCTTGGACTCCATCACCGGGGAGCTGTTTTTT. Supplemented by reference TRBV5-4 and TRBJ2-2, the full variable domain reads ETGVTQSPTHLIKTRGQQVTLRCSSQSGHNTVSWYQQALGQGPQFIFQYYREEENGRGNFPPRFSGLQFPNYSSELNVNALELDDSALYLCASSLDSITGELFFGEGSRLTVL.

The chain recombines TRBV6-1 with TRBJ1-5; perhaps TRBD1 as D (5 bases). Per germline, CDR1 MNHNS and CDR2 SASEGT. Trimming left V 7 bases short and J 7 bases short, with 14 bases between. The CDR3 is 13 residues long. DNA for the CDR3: TGTGCCAGCAAGGGGCAGCCTAACCAGCCCCAGCATTTT. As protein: CASKGQPNQPQHF.

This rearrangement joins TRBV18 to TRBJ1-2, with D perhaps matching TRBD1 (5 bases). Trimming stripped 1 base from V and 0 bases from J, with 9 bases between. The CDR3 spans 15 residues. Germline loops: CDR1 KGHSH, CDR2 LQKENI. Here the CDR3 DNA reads TGTGCCAGCTCACCACGGCAGGGAACTAACTATGGCTACACCTTC. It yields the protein CASSPRQGTNYGYTF.

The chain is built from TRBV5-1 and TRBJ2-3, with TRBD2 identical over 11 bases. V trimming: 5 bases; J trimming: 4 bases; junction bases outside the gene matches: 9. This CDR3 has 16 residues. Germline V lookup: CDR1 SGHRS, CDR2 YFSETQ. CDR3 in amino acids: CASRFLAGGPADTQYF. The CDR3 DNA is TGCGCCAGCAGGTTCTTAGCGGGAGGGCCAGCAGATACGCAGTATTTT.

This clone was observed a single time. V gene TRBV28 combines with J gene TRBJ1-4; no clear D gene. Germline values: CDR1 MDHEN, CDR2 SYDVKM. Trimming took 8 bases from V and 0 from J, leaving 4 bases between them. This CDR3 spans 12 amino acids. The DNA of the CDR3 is TGTGCCAGCGGAGCAACTAATGAAAAACTGTTTTTT. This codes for CASGATNEKLFF. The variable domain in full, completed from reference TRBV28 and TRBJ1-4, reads DVKVTQSSRYLVKRTGEKVFLECVQDMDHENMFWYRQDPGLGLRLIYFSYDVKMKEKGDIPEGYSVSREKKERFSLILESASTNQTSMYLCASGATNEKLFFGSGTQLSVL.

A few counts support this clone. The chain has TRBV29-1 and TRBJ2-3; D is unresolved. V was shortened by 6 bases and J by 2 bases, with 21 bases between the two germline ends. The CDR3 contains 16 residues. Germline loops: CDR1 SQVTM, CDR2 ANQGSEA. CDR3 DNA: TGCAGCGTGAGCTCGGACGGCCGACAATACACAGATACGCAGTATTTT. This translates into CSVSSDGRQYTDTQYF.

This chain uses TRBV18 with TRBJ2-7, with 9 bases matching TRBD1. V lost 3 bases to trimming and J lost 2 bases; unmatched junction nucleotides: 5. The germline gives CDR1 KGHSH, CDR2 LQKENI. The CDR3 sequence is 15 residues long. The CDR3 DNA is TGTGCCAGCTCACCCCGGACAGGGGACCCCTACGAGCAGTACTTC. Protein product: CASSPRTGDPYEQYF.

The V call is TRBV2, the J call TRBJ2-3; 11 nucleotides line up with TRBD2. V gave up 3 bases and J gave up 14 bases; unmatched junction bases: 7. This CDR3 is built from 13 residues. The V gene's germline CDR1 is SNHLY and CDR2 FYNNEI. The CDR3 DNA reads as TGTGCCAGCAGTGAGGGAACTAGCGGGGGCGGGTATTTT. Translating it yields CASSEGTSGGGYF.

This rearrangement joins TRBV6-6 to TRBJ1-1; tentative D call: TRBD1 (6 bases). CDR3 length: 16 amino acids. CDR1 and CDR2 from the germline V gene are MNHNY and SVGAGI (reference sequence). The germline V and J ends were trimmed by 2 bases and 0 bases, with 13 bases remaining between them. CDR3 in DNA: TGTGCCAGCAGTTACAGCGGGGGGGCCTTGAACACTGAAGCTTTCTTT. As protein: CASSYSGGALNTEAFF.

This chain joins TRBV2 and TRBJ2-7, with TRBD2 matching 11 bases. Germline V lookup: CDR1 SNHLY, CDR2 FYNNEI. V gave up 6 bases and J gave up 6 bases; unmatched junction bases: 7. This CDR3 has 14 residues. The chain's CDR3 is CASSPTSGSLEQYF. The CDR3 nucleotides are TGTGCCAGCAGCCCTACTAGCGGGAGTCTCGAGCAGTACTTC.

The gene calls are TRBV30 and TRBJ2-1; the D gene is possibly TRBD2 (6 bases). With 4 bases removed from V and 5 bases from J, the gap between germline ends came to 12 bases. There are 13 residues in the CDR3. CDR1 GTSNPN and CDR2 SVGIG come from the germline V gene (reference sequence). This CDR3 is CAWTGDPNNEQFF. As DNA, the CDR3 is TGTGCCTGGACGGGGGACCCGAACAATGAGCAGTTCTTC. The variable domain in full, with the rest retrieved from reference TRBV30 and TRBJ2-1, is SQTIHQWPATLVQPVGSPLSLECTVEGTSNPNLYWYRQAAGRGLQLLFYSVGIGQISSEVPQNLSASRPQDRQFILSSKKLLLSDSGFYLCAWTGDPNNEQFFGPGTRLTVL.

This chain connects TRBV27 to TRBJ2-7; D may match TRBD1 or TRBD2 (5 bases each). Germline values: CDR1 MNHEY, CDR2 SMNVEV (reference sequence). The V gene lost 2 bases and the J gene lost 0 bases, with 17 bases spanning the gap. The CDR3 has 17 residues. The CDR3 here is CASSLNARGFASYEQYF. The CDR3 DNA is TGTGCCAGCAGTTTAAACGCCCGGGGCTTCGCCTCCTACGAGCAGTACTTC.

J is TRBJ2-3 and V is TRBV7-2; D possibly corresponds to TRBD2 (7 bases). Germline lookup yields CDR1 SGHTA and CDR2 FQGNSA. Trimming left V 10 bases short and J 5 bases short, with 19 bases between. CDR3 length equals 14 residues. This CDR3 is CATMRGGAQDTQYF. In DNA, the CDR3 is TGTGCCACCATGAGAGGGGGGGCGCAAGATACGCAGTATTTT.

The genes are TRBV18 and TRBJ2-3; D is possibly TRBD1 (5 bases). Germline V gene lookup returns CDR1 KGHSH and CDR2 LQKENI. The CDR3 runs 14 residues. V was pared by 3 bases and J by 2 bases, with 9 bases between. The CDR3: CASSPARATDTQYF. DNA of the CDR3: TGTGCCAGCTCACCGGCCAGGGCCACAGATACGCAGTATTTT.

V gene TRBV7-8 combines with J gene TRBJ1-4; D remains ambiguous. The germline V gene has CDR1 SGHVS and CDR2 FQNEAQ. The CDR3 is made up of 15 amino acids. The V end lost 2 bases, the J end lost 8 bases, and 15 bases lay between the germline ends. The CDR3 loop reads CASSLMLVPGEKLFF. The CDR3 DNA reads TGTGCCAGCAGCTTAATGTTGGTCCCGGGGGAAAAACTGTTTTTT.

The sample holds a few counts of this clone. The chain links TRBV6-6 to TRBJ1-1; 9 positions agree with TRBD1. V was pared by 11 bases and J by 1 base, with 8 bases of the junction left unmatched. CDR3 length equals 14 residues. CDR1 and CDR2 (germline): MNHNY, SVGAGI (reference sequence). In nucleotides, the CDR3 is TGTGCCGGGACCAAACAGGGGGCGAACACTGAAGCTTTCTTT. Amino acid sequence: CAGTKQGANTEAFF.

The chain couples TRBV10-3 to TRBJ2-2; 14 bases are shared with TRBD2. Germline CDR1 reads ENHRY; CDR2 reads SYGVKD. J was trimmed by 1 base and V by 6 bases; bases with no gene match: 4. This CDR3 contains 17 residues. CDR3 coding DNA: TGTGCCATCAGGACTAGCGGGGGGGCCGGGAACACCGGGGAGCTGTTTTTT. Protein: CAIRTSGGAGNTGELFF.